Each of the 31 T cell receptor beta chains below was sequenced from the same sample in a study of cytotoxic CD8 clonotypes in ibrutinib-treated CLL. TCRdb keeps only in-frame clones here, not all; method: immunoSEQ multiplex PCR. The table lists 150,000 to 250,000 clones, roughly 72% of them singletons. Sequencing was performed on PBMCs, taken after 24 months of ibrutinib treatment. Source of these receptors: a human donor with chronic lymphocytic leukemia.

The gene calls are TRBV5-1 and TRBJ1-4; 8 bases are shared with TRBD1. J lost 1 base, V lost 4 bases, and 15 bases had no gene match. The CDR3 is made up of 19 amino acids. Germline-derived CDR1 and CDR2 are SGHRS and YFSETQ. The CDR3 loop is CASSVPSGQARRTNEKLFF. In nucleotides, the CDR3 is TGCGCCAGCAGCGTCCCTTCGGGACAGGCCCGTCGAACTAATGAAAAACTGTTTTTT.

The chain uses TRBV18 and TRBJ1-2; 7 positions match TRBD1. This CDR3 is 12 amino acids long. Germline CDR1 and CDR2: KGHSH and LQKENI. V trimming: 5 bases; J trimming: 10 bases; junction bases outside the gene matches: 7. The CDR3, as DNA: TGTGCCAGCTCAGGGGACAGCCGCGACTACACCTTC. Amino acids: CASSGDSRDYTF.

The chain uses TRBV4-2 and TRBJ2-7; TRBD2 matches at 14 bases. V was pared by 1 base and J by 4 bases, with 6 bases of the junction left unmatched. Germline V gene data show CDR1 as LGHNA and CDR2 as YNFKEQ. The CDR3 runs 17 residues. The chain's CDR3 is CASSQAGTSGSWYEQYF. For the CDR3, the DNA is TGTGCCAGCAGCCAAGCCGGGACTAGCGGGAGTTGGTACGAGCAGTACTTC.

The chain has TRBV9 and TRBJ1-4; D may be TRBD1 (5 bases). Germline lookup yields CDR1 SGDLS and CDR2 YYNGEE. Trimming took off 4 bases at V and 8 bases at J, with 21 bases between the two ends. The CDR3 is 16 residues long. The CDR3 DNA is TGTGCCAGCAGCTCGTCCCCGTGGCTCAACAGGGAAAAACTGTTTTTT. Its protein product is CASSSSPWLNREKLFF.

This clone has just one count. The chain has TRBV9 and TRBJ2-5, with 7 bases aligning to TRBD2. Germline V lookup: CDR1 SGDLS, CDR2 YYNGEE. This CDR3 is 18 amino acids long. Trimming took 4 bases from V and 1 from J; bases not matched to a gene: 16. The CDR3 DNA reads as TGTGCCAGCAGCTCCGCCCGACGGGCTAGCGGCCTCCAAGAGACCCAGTACTTC. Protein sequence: CASSSARRASGLQETQYF.

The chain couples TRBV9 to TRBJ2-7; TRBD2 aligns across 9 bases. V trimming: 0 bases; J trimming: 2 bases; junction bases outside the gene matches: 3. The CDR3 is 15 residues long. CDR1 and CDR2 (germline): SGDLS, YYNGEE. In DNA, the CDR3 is TGTGCCAGCAGCGTAGGTAGCGGGAGTCCCTACGAGCAGTACTTC. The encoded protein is CASSVGSGSPYEQYF.

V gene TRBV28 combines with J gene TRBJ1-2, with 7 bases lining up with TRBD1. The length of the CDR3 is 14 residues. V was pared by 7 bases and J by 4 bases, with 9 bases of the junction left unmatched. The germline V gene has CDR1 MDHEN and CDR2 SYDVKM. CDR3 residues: CASIGTGEVYGYTF. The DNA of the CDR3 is TGTGCCAGCATTGGAACAGGGGAAGTCTATGGCTACACCTTC.

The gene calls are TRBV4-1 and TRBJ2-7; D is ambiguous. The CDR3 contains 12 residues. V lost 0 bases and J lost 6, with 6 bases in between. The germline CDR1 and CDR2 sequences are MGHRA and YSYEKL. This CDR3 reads CASSQDLGEQYF. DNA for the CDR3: TGCGCCAGCAGCCAAGATCTGGGCGAGCAGTACTTC.

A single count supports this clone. CDR3 sequence (DNA): TGTGCCTGGAGTACAGGGGGCCGAGGGAATGAAAAACTGTTTTTT. This codes for CAWSTGGRGNEKLFF. The gene calls are TRBV30 and TRBJ1-4; TRBD1 matches 9 bases. The J segment lost 5 bases and the V segment lost 2 bases, leaving 6 bases of the junction unmatched. CDR3 length: 15 amino acids. Germline CDR1 is GTSNPN and CDR2 is SVGIG (reference sequence). The complete variable domain, with remaining parts taken from reference TRBV30 and TRBJ1-4, reads SQTIHQWPATLVQPVGSPLSLECTVEGTSNPNLYWYRQAAGRGLQLLFYSVGIGQISSEVPQNLSASRPQDRQFILSSKKLLLSDSGFYLCAWSTGGRGNEKLFFGSGTQLSVL.

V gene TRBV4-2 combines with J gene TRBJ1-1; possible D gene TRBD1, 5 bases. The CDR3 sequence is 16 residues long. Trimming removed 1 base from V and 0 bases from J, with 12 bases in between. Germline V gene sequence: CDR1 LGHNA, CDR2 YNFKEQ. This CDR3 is CASSQGWAGLNTEAFF. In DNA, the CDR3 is TGTGCCAGCAGCCAAGGGTGGGCAGGGCTGAACACTGAAGCTTTCTTT.

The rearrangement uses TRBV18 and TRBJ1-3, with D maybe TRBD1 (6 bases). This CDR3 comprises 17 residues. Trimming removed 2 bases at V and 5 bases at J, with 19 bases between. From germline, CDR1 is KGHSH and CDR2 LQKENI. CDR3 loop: CASSPVAETGSRNTIYF. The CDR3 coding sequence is TGTGCCAGCTCACCAGTGGCAGAAACAGGGAGCAGAAACACCATATATTTT.

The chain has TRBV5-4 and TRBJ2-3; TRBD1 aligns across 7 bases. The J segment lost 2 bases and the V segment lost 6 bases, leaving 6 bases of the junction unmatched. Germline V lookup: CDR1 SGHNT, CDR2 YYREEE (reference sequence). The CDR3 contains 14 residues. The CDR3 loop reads CASIDRAYTDTQYF. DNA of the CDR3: TGTGCCAGCATCGACAGGGCCTACACAGATACGCAGTATTTT.

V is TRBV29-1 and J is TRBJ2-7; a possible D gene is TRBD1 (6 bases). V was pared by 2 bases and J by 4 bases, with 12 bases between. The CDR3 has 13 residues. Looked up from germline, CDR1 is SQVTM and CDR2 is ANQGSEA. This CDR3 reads CSVEKTGEYEQYF. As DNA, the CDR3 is TGCAGCGTTGAAAAGACAGGAGAGTACGAGCAGTACTTC.

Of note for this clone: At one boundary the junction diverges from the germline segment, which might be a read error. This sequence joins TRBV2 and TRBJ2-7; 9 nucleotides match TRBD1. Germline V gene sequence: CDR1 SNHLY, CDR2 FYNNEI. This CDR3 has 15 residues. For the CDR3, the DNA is TGTGCCAGCCGTGAGGAACAGGGGGCCGGGAGGGAGCAGTACTTC. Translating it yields CASREEQGAGREQYF.

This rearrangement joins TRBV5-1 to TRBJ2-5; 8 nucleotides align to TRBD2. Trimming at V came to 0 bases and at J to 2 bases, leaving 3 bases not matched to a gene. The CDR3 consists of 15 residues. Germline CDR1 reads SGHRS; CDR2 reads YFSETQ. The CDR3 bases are TGCGCCAGCAGCTTGGGTAGCGGGGCTCAAGAGACCCAGTACTTC. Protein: CASSLGSGAQETQYF.

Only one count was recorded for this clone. CDR3 amino acids: CATRFFTGDSGANVLTF. As DNA, the CDR3 is TGTGCCACCAGGTTCTTTACAGGGGACTCTGGGGCCAACGTCCTGACTTTC. This sequence joins TRBV15 and TRBJ2-6, with TRBD1 matching 7 bases. V shed 6 bases, J shed 0 bases, and the junction held 8 bases outside the gene matches. CDR1 LNHNV and CDR2 YYDKDF come from the germline V gene (reference sequence). The CDR3 spans 17 residues.

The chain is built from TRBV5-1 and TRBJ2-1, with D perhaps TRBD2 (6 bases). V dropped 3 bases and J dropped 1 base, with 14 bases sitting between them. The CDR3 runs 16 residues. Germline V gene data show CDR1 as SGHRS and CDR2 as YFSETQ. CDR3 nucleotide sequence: TGCGCCAGCAGCTACGGGACTGCTGGGTCCTACAATGAGCAGTTCTTC. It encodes CASSYGTAGSYNEQFF.

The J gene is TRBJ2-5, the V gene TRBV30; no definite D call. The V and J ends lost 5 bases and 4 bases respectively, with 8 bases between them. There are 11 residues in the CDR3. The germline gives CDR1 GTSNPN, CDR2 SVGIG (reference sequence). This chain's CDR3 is CAWGARETQYF. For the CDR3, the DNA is TGTGCCTGGGGAGCGAGAGAGACCCAGTACTTC. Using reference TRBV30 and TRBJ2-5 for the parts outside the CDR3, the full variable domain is SQTIHQWPATLVQPVGSPLSLECTVEGTSNPNLYWYRQAAGRGLQLLFYSVGIGQISSEVPQNLSASRPQDRQFILSSKKLLLSDSGFYLCAWGARETQYFGPGTRLLVL.

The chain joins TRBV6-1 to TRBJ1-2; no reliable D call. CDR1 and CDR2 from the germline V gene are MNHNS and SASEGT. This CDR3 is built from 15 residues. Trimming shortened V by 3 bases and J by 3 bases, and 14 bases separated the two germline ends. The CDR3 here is CASSEGVGLDYGYTF. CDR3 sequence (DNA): TGTGCCAGCAGTGAGGGAGTCGGTCTGGACTATGGCTACACCTTC.

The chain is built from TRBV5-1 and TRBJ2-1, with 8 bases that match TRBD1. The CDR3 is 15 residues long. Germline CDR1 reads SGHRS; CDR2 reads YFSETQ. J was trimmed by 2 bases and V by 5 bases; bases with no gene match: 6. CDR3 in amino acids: CASRYDRGTYNEQFF. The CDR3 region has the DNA TGCGCCAGCAGATATGACAGGGGAACCTACAATGAGCAGTTCTTC. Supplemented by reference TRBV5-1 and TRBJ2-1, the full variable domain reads KAGVTQTPRYLIKTRGQQVTLSCSPISGHRSVSWYQQTPGQGLQFLFEYFSETQRNKGNFPGRFSGRQFSNSRSEMNVSTLELGDSALYLCASRYDRGTYNEQFFGPGTRLTVL.

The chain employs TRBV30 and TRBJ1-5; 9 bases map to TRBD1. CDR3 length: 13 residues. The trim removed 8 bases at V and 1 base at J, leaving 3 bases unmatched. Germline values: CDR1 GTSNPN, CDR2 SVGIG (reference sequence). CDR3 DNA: TGTGCCGGTGACAGGGGGAGCAATCAGCCCCAGCATTTT. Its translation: CAGDRGSNQPQHF.

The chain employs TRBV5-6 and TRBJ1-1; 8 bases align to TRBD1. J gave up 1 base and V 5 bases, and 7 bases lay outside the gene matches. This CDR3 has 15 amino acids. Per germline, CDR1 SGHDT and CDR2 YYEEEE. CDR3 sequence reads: CASSYTGQGNTEAFF. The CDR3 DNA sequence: TGTGCCAGCAGTTATACCGGACAGGGGAACACTGAAGCTTTCTTT. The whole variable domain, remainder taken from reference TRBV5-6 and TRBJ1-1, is DAGVTQSPTHLIKTRGQQVTLRCSPKSGHDTVSWYQQALGQGPQFIFQYYEEEERQRGNFPDRFSGHQFPNYSSELNVNALLLGDSALYLCASSYTGQGNTEAFFGQGTRLTVV.

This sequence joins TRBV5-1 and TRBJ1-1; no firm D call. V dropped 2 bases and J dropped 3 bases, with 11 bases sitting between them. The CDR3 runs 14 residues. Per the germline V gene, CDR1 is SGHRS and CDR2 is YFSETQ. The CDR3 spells CASSFAYRDTEAFF. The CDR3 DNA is TGCGCCAGCAGCTTCGCGTATCGGGACACTGAAGCTTTCTTT.

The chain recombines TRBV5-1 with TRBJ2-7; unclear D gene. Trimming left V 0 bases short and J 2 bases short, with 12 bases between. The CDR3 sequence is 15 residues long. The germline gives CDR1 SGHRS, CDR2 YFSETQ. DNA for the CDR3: TGCGCCAGCAGCTTGGGAGGTCTTAACGCCTACGAGCAGTACTTC. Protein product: CASSLGGLNAYEQYF.

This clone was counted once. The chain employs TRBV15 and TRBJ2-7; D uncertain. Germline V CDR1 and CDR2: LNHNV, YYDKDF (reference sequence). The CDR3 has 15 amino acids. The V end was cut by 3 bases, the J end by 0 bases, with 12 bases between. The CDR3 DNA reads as TGTGCCACCAGCAGGGGATCCTTAAGCTCCTACGAGCAGTACTTC. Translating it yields CATSRGSLSSYEQYF.

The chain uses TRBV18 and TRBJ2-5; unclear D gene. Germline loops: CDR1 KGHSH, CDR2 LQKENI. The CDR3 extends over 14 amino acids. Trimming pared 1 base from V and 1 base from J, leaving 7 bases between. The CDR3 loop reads CASSPQVSQETQYF. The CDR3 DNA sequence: TGTGCCAGCTCACCACAGGTGTCCCAAGAGACCCAGTACTTC. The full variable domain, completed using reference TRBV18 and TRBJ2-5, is NAGVMQNPRHLVRRRGQEARLRCSPMKGHSHVYWYRQLPEEGLKFMVYLQKENIIDESGMPKERFSAEFPKEGPSILRIQQVVRGDSAAYFCASSPQVSQETQYFGPGTRLLVL.

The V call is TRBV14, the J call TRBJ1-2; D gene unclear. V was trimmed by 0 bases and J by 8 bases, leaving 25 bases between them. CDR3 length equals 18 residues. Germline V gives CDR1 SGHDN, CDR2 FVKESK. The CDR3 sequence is CASSQDLPLRATIGGYTF. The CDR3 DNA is TGTGCCAGCAGCCAAGATCTCCCGCTGAGGGCAACCATAGGAGGCTACACCTTC.

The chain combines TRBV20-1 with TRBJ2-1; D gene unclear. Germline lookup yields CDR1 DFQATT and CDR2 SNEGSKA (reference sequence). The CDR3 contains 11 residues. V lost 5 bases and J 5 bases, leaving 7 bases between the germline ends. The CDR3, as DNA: TGCAGTGCTCACAGAGACAATGAGCAGTTCTTC. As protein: CSAHRDNEQFF.

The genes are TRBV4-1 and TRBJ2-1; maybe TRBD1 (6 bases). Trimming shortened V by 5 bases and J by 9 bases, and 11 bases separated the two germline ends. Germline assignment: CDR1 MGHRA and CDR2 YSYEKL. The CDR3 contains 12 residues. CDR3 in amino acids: CASSGVGGEQFF. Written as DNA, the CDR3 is TGCGCCAGCAGCGGGGTAGGGGGTGAGCAGTTCTTC.

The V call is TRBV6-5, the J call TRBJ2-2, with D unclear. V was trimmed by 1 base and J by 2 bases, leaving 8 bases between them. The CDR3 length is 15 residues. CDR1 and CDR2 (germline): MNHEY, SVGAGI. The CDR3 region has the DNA TGTGCCAGCAGTTACTTGAGTCGCAACACCGGGGAGCTGTTTTTT. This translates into CASSYLSRNTGELFF.

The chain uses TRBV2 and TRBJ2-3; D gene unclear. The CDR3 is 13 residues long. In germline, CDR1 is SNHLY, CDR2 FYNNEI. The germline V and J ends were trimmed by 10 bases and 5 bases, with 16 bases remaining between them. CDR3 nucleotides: TGTGCCAACTACCCCAGGCTTGTAGATACGCAGTATTTT. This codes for CANYPRLVDTQYF. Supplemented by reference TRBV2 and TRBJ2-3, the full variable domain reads EPEVTQTPSHQVTQMGQEVILRCVPISNHLYFYWYRQILGQKVEFLVSFYNNEISEKSEIFDDQFSVERPDGSNFTLKIRSTKLEDSAMYFCANYPRLVDTQYFGPGTRLTVL.